These 29 T cell receptor beta chains were sequenced from one sample in a study of resident and recirculating memory T cells in vitiligo. Data came from immunoSEQ multiplex PCR; TCRdb stores just in-frame clones and leaves some out. The sample includes 60,000 to 80,000 clones, roughly 92% seen only once; the top ten take roughly 5%. Sequenced: blood. These receptor sequences come from a male donor with vitiligo.

V and J are TRBV29-1 and TRBJ2-7, with a possible D match to TRBD2 (7 bases). This CDR3 comprises 11 residues. Germline V CDR1 and CDR2: SQVTM, ANQGSEA. V was pared by 7 bases and J by 2 bases, with 9 bases between. CDR3 region: CSGGGTYEQYF. The CDR3 DNA is TGCAGCGGGGGGGGCACCTACGAGCAGTACTTC.

CDR3 sequence (DNA): TGTGCCAGTAGTATCGGGTACCGGGACAGGGTCTCCACCGGGGAGCTGTTTTTT. This gives the protein CASSIGYRDRVSTGELFF. This chain uses TRBV19 with TRBJ2-2; TRBD1 matches 9 bases. Germline V gives CDR1 LNHDA, CDR2 SQIVND (reference sequence). J gave up 4 bases and V 3 bases, and 12 bases lay outside the gene matches. The CDR3 is 18 residues long.

J is TRBJ2-1 and V is TRBV27, with a possible D match to TRBD1 (5 bases). The CDR3 contains 14 residues. Germline-derived CDR1 and CDR2 are MNHEY and SMNVEV (reference sequence). The germline V and J ends were trimmed by 3 bases and 4 bases, with 10 bases remaining between them. CDR3 region: CASSFTGPYNEQFF. CDR3 in DNA: TGTGCCAGCAGTTTCACAGGACCATACAATGAGCAGTTCTTC.

The chain uses TRBV29-1 and TRBJ1-1; possibly TRBD1 for D (5 bases). From germline, CDR1 is SQVTM and CDR2 ANQGSEA. V dropped 4 bases and J dropped 3 bases, with 15 bases sitting between them. CDR3 length equals 14 residues. DNA of the CDR3: TGCAGCGTTGGTCGGGGGTCGGGGGACACTGAAGCTTTCTTT. Amino acid sequence: CSVGRGSGDTEAFF.

V gene TRBV28 combines with J gene TRBJ2-1; possibly TRBD1 for D (6 bases). Trimming cost V 4 bases and J 4 bases, with 8 bases left between them. CDR1 is MDHEN, CDR2 SYDVKM, per germline. The CDR3 length is 13 residues. The chain's CDR3 is CASSWTVYNEQFF. The DNA for the CDR3 is TGTGCCAGCAGTTGGACAGTTTACAATGAGCAGTTCTTC.

In this sample, this clone turned up a few times. The V call is TRBV5-1, the J call TRBJ1-1; the match to TRBD1 covers 7 bases. Germline CDR1 is SGHRS and CDR2 is YFSETQ. V was clipped by 0 bases and J by 3 bases; unmatched bases: 8. This CDR3 is built from 16 residues. The DNA for the CDR3 is TGCGCCAGCAGCTTGGAAGGGGGCCGTGGTGACACTGAAGCTTTCTTT. The encoded protein is CASSLEGGRGDTEAFF.

The chain employs TRBV7-3 and TRBJ2-5; 13 bases fit TRBD2. V dropped 0 bases and J dropped 5; count of bases not matched to a gene: 3. The CDR3 runs 16 residues. Per germline, CDR1 SGHTA and CDR2 FQGTGA. In nucleotides, the CDR3 is TGTGCCAGCAGCTTAACGGGACTAGCGGGGAGGGAGACCCAGTACTTC. Amino acid sequence: CASSLTGLAGRETQYF.

The chain is built from TRBV12-5 and TRBJ1-2; TRBD1 aligns across 7 bases. CDR1 is LGHNT and CDR2 is FRNRAP in the germline V gene. Germline trimming cut 6 bases from V and 4 bases from J; bases unmatched to any gene: 14. CDR3 size: 16 residues. The CDR3 DNA sequence: TGTGCTAGTGGAGTTGCTATCCTCAGGGGGTTCTATGGCTACACCTTC. This translates into CASGVAILRGFYGYTF.

This chain joins TRBV2 and TRBJ2-2; D ambiguous. CDR3 length: 13 residues. CDR1 is SNHLY and CDR2 is FYNNEI in the germline V gene. V gave up 6 bases and J gave up 5 bases, with 10 bases separating them. The CDR3, as DNA: TGTGCCAGCAGCCCGAGTCGGACCGGGGAGCTGTTTTTT. Its translation: CASSPSRTGELFF.

This clone was observed a single time. This chain uses TRBV7-8 with TRBJ2-4, with a tentative D call TRBD2 (5 bases). In germline, CDR1 is SGHVS, CDR2 FQNEAQ. The V end was cut by 4 bases, the J end by 0 bases, with 13 bases between. This CDR3 region has 16 residues. CDR3 protein: CASSSDFPEAKNIQYF. CDR3 bases: TGTGCCAGCAGCTCGGACTTCCCCGAAGCCAAAAACATTCAGTACTTC.

This clone was seen a single time. The V call is TRBV6-5, the J call TRBJ1-2; a weak D match, TRBD1 (5 bases). Trimming stripped 2 bases from V and 6 bases from J, with 10 bases between. This CDR3 contains 13 residues. The germline V gene encodes CDR1 MNHEY and CDR2 SVGAGI. The CDR3 region is CASSYGRVDGYTF. The CDR3 coding sequence is TGTGCCAGCAGTTACGGCAGGGTGGATGGCTACACCTTC.

The gene calls are TRBV2 and TRBJ2-3; 11 nucleotides match TRBD2. Per germline, CDR1 SNHLY and CDR2 FYNNEI. After removal of 4 bases from V and 4 bases from J, the junction contained 10 bases not matched to a gene. CDR3 size: 17 residues. CDR3 coding DNA: TGTGCCAGCAGTGGACGGCTAGCGGGGGGCCTATCAGATACGCAGTATTTT. Protein product: CASSGRLAGGLSDTQYF. The complete variable domain, with remaining parts taken from reference TRBV2 and TRBJ2-3, reads EPEVTQTPSHQVTQMGQEVILRCVPISNHLYFYWYRQILGQKVEFLVSFYNNEISEKSEIFDDQFSVERPDGSNFTLKIRSTKLEDSAMYFCASSGRLAGGLSDTQYFGPGTRLTVL.

The chain combines TRBV5-4 with TRBJ1-1; 8 bases align to TRBD1. Germline V gene lookup returns CDR1 SGHNT and CDR2 YYREEE (reference sequence). The length of the CDR3 is 14 residues. After removal of 4 bases from V and 5 bases from J, the junction contained 7 bases not matched to a gene. CDR3 DNA: TGTGCCAGCAGCGTTTTGGACAGGGAGACTGAAGCTTTCTTT. Protein: CASSVLDRETEAFF.

This clone was detected once. The chain links TRBV7-9 to TRBJ2-7; D not resolved. The germline V and J ends were trimmed by 3 bases and 4 bases, with 16 bases remaining between them. Germline V lookup: CDR1 SEHNR, CDR2 FQNEAQ (reference sequence). The CDR3 runs to 15 residues. The CDR3 loop reads CASSLSVGQKYEQYF. The CDR3 DNA follows: TGTGCCAGCAGCTTGAGCGTAGGCCAAAAGTACGAGCAGTACTTC.

The rearrangement joins TRBV7-2 to TRBJ1-1, with TRBD1 identical over 11 bases. Germline V gene lookup returns CDR1 SGHTA and CDR2 FQGNSA. V was clipped by 4 bases and J by 4 bases; unmatched bases: 11. The length of the CDR3 is 17 residues. The CDR3 here is CASSSGQGVGLGTEAFF. The CDR3 DNA sequence: TGTGCCAGCAGCTCGGGACAGGGGGTAGGACTGGGCACTGAAGCTTTCTTT.

V is TRBV4-3 and J is TRBJ2-7; no clear D gene. There are 15 residues in the CDR3. V was pared by 1 base and J by 6 bases, with 16 bases between. Germline V gene lookup returns CDR1 LGHNA and CDR2 YSLEER. The CDR3 DNA reads TGCGCCAGCAGCCAAGGAGCTAGTAAGGTTGTCGAGCAGTACTTC. Protein sequence: CASSQGASKVVEQYF.

This clone has just one count. The J gene is TRBJ2-1, the V gene TRBV5-4, with 9 bases identical to TRBD2. This CDR3 region has 16 residues. The V gene end was trimmed by 1 base and the J gene end by 10 bases; junction bases not matched to a gene: 12. In germline, CDR1 is SGHNT, CDR2 YYREEE (reference sequence). The CDR3 sequence: CASSLPRLAASTEQFF. In nucleotides, the CDR3 is TGTGCCAGCAGCTTGCCGAGACTAGCGGCCTCCACCGAGCAGTTCTTC.

The CDR3 nucleotides read TGTGCCAGCAGCCAGGGACAGGGGAGCACAGATACGCAGTATTTT. Protein product: CASSQGQGSTDTQYF. This sequence joins TRBV5-8 and TRBJ2-3; 10 bases fit TRBD1. V lost 4 bases to trimming and J lost 0 bases; unmatched junction nucleotides: 2. This CDR3 contains 15 residues. Germline V gives CDR1 SGHTS, CDR2 YDEGEE.

This rearrangement joins TRBV5-4 to TRBJ2-5, with 7 bases fitting TRBD2. V dropped 4 bases and J dropped 10; count of bases not matched to a gene: 13. The V gene's germline CDR1 is SGHNT and CDR2 YYREEE (reference sequence). The CDR3 length is 14 residues. DNA for the CDR3: TGTGCCAGCAGCGGAGGACTAGGAGACAAAAGCCAGTACTTC. Translating gives CASSGGLGDKSQYF.

The rearrangement joins TRBV5-4 to TRBJ2-6; 9 bases match TRBD1. V shed 6 bases, J shed 2 bases, and the junction held 9 bases outside the gene matches. CDR1 is SGHNT and CDR2 is YYREEE in the germline V gene (reference sequence). This CDR3 spans 17 amino acids. CDR3 region: CASTLPGTGPGANVLTF. CDR3 bases: TGTGCCAGCACCCTCCCCGGGACAGGGCCTGGGGCCAACGTCCTGACTTTC.

Written as DNA, the CDR3 is TGCGCCAGCAGCCTGACAGGGGGCCGAACTGAAGCTTTCTTT. It encodes CASSLTGGRTEAFF. The chain uses TRBV5-1 and TRBJ1-1, with 10 bases fitting TRBD1. The CDR3 contains 14 residues. Trimming removed 4 bases from V and 5 bases from J; junction bases left unmatched: 5. Germline V lookup: CDR1 SGHRS, CDR2 YFSETQ.

The table lists this clone with a count of one. The gene calls are TRBV19 and TRBJ1-5, with TRBD1 as a possible D gene (5 bases). V lost 4 bases, J lost 4 bases, and 11 bases lay in between. CDR3 length equals 14 residues. Germline V CDR1 and CDR2: LNHDA, SQIVND (reference sequence). The CDR3 sequence is CASSKSGGNQPQHF. The CDR3 DNA is TGTGCCAGTAGTAAAAGCGGGGGGAATCAGCCCCAGCATTTT.

The genes are TRBV27 and TRBJ1-2; perhaps TRBD1 as D (5 bases). The V and J ends lost 3 bases and 1 base respectively, with 12 bases between them. Germline CDR1 MNHEY, CDR2 SMNVEV (reference sequence). The CDR3 is 15 residues long. The CDR3 region is CASSFSRQSNYGYTF. The CDR3 nucleotides are TGTGCCAGCAGTTTCTCCCGACAGAGTAACTATGGCTACACCTTC.

V and J are TRBV18 and TRBJ1-1, with D unclear. V lost 0 bases to trimming and J lost 2 bases, with 4 bases between them. This CDR3 region has 13 residues. Per the germline V gene, CDR1 is KGHSH and CDR2 is LQKENI. CDR3 amino acids: CASSPPANTEAFF. The CDR3 DNA sequence: TGTGCCAGCTCACCACCGGCAAACACTGAAGCTTTCTTT. Looking up the rest from reference TRBV18 and TRBJ1-1 gives the full variable domain: NAGVMQNPRHLVRRRGQEARLRCSPMKGHSHVYWYRQLPEEGLKFMVYLQKENIIDESGMPKERFSAEFPKEGPSILRIQQVVRGDSAAYFCASSPPANTEAFFGQGTRLTVV.

The chain employs TRBV15 and TRBJ1-1; 8 nucleotides align to TRBD1. V dropped 5 bases and J dropped 8; count of bases not matched to a gene: 10. Germline CDR1 and CDR2: LNHNV and YYDKDF (reference sequence). The CDR3 runs 14 residues. The CDR3 loop reads CATSVNRDRLEAFF. CDR3 nucleotide sequence: TGTGCCACCAGCGTGAACCGGGACAGGCTAGAAGCTTTCTTT.

The chain recombines TRBV19 with TRBJ1-5; D is unclear. Between the trimmed V and J ends, which lost 5 bases and 5 bases, there was a span of 7 bases. CDR3 size: 12 residues. Looked up from germline, CDR1 is LNHDA and CDR2 is SQIVND (reference sequence). The CDR3 bases are TGTGCCAGTAGTTTCCCTGATCAGCCCCAGCATTTT. It codes for CASSFPDQPQHF.

V usage is TRBV18 and J usage is TRBJ2-7; D is possibly TRBD2 (7 bases). The length of the CDR3 is 15 residues. V was shortened by 2 bases and J by 1 base, with 12 bases between the two germline ends. Germline V gene sequence: CDR1 KGHSH, CDR2 LQKENI. The CDR3 nucleotides read TGTGCCAGCTCACCAAGCGGGACATCTTCCTACGAGCAGTACTTC. This sequence encodes CASSPSGTSSYEQYF. The whole variable domain, remainder taken from reference TRBV18 and TRBJ2-7, is NAGVMQNPRHLVRRRGQEARLRCSPMKGHSHVYWYRQLPEEGLKFMVYLQKENIIDESGMPKERFSAEFPKEGPSILRIQQVVRGDSAAYFCASSPSGTSSYEQYFGPGTRLTVT.

The chain couples TRBV2 to TRBJ1-6, with 7 bases fitting TRBD1. Germline CDR1 and CDR2: SNHLY and FYNNEI. This CDR3 is 18 amino acids long. V dropped 5 bases and J dropped 0; count of bases not matched to a gene: 10. CDR3 amino acids: CASSRTGILSSYNSPLHF. For the CDR3, the DNA is TGTGCCAGCAGTCGGACAGGAATCTTAAGCTCCTATAATTCACCCCTCCACTTT.

The chain employs TRBV25-1 and TRBJ2-3, with a possible D match to TRBD2 (5 bases). Looked up from germline, CDR1 is MGHDK and CDR2 is SYGVNS. CDR3 size: 16 residues. V was trimmed by 2 bases and J by 4 bases, leaving 16 bases between them. The CDR3 DNA sequence: TGTGCCAGCAGTGAAGGCTGGGTGACTAACCCAGATACGCAGTATTTT. Translated: CASSEGWVTNPDTQYF.